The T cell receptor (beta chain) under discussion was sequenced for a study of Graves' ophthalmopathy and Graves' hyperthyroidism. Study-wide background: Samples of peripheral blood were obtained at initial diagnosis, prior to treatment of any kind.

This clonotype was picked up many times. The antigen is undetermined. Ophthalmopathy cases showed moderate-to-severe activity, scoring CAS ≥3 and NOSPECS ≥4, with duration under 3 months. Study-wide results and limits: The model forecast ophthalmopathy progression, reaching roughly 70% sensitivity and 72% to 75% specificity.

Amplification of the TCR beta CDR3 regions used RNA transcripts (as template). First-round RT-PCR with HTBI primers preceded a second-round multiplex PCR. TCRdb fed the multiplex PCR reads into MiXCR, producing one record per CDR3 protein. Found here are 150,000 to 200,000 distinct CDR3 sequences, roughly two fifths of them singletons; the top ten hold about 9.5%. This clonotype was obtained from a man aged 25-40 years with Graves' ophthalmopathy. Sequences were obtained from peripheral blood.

The CDR3 here is CASSLGGLAGGQETQYF. CDR3 sequence (DNA): TGTGCCAGCAGCTTAGGCGGACTAGCGGGAGGGCAAGAGACCCAGTACTTC. The rearrangement joins TRBV13 to TRBJ2-5; 15 bases align to TRBD2. The CDR3 totals 17 residues. Germline V gene data show CDR1 as PRHDT and CDR2 as FYEKMQ (reference sequence). V shed 0 bases, J shed 2 bases, and the junction held 1 base outside the gene matches. The full variable domain, completed using reference TRBV13 and TRBJ2-5, is AAGVIQSPRHLIKEKRETATLKCYPIPRHDTVYWYQQGPGQDPQFLISFYEKMQSDKGSIPDRFSAQQFSDYHSELNMSSLELGDSALYFCASSLGGLAGGQETQYFGPGTRLLVL.